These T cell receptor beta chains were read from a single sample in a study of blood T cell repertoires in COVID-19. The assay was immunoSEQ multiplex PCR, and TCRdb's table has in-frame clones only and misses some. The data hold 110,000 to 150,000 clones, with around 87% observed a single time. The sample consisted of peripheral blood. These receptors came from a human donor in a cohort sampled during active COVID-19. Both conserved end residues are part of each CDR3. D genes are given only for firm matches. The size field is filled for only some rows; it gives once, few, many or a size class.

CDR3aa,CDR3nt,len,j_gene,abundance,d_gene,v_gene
CASRPTSSYEQYF,TGTGCCAGCAGGCCAACAAGCTCCTACGAGCAGTACTTC,13,TRBJ2-7,NA,NA,TRBV28
CASSLYAPTGGHRNTIYF,TGTGCCAGCAGCCTATATGCACCGACGGGGGGGCACCGAAACACCATATATTTT,18,TRBJ1-3,NA,NA,TRBV7-9
CASSWNGAALNTEAFF,TGCGCCAGCAGCTGGAATGGAGCGGCATTGAACACTGAAGCTTTCTTT,16,TRBJ1-1,NA,NA,TRBV5-1
CASSPGPGGYEQYF,TGTGCCAGTAGCCCGGGACCGGGGGGATACGAGCAGTACTTC,14,TRBJ2-7,NA,TRBD2,TRBV19
CSVVISGQGGYGYGYTF,TGCAGCGTTGTGATTTCGGGACAGGGGGGTTATGGGTATGGCTACACCTTC,17,TRBJ1-2,NA,TRBD1,TRBV29-1
CARGSRPTEAFF,TGCGCCAGAGGGAGTAGGCCCACTGAAGCTTTCTTT,12,TRBJ1-1,NA,NA,TRBV10-1
CATSGGGGAGNEQFF,TGTGCCACCAGTGGAGGCGGGGGGGCAGGAAATGAGCAGTTCTTC,15,TRBJ2-1,NA,TRBD2,TRBV24-1
CASSVTGVEQYF,TGCGCCAGCAGCGTGACAGGGGTCGAGCAGTACTTC,12,TRBJ2-7,NA,TRBD1,TRBV5-1
CASSLRAASGRINEQFF,TGTGCCAGCAGTCTAAGGGCGGCTAGCGGGAGGATCAATGAGCAGTTCTTC,17,TRBJ2-1,NA,TRBD2,TRBV28
CSHNRQGDTEAFF,TGCAGCCATAACAGACAGGGAGACACTGAAGCTTTCTTT,13,TRBJ1-1,NA,TRBD1,TRBV29-1
CASSLLDGEAFF,TGTGCCAGCAGCTTGCTAGATGGTGAAGCTTTCTTT,12,TRBJ1-1,NA,NA,TRBV5-6
CASSPGGFQETQYF,TGTGCCAGCAGCCCCGGCGGATTTCAAGAGACCCAGTACTTC,14,TRBJ2-5,NA,NA,TRBV6-5
CASSEEGGRYNEQFF,TGTGCCAGCAGTGAGGAGGGAGGGAGGTACAATGAGCAGTTCTTC,15,TRBJ2-1,NA,TRBD2,TRBV2
CASSLKINYGYTF,TGTGCCAGCAGCCTAAAAATTAACTATGGCTACACCTTC,13,TRBJ1-2,NA,NA,TRBV3-1/TRBV3-2
CASSQGLAGVGETQYF,TGTGCCAGCAGCCAAGGACTAGCGGGGGTAGGAGAGACCCAGTACTTC,16,TRBJ2-5,NA,TRBD2,TRBV3-1/TRBV3-2
CASSIGLAGSRNTQYF,TGTGCCAGCAGCATCGGACTAGCGGGATCCAGAAATACGCAGTATTTT,16,TRBJ2-3,NA,TRBD2,TRBV5-4
CASSQGGQGQETQYF,TGTGCCAGCAGCCAAGGAGGACAGGGACAAGAGACCCAGTACTTC,15,TRBJ2-5,NA,TRBD1,TRBV14
CASSQRQGPLHTEAFF,TGCGCCAGCAGCCAACGACAGGGGCCGCTTCACACTGAAGCTTTCTTT,16,TRBJ1-1,NA,TRBD1,TRBV4-1
CASSSPTGREQFF,TGTGCCAGCAGCTCACCGACAGGACGGGAGCAGTTCTTC,13,TRBJ2-1,NA,NA,TRBV5-4
CASSEGGPPNYGYTF,TGTGCCAGCAGTGAGGGGGGGCCTCCTAACTATGGCTACACCTTC,15,TRBJ1-2,NA,NA,TRBV28
CASSSPPFSTEAFF,TGTGCCAGCAGCTCTCCCCCCTTTAGCACTGAAGCTTTCTTT,14,TRBJ1-1,NA,NA,TRBV7-9
CASSSLEANYGYTF,TGTGCCAGCAGTAGCTTAGAGGCCAACTATGGCTACACCTTC,14,TRBJ1-2,once,NA,TRBV28
CASSYGTGQVTTEAFF,TGTGCCAGCAGCTATGGCACAGGGCAAGTAACCACTGAAGCTTTCTTT,16,TRBJ1-1,NA,NA,TRBV7-9
CASNPQGGTDTQYF,TGTGCCAGCAATCCCCAGGGGGGCACAGATACGCAGTATTTT,14,TRBJ2-3,NA,TRBD1,TRBV6-5
CASSLVGTGLRSPLHF,TGTGCCAGCAGCTTAGTCGGTACAGGGCTCCGTTCACCCCTCCACTTT,16,TRBJ1-6,NA,NA,TRBV7-2
CASSLGGVSEAFF,TGTGCCAGCAGTTTGGGAGGGGTAAGTGAAGCTTTCTTT,13,TRBJ1-1,NA,NA,TRBV27
CASSPRGQSSYNSPLHF,TGTGCCAGCAGCCCTAGGGGACAGAGCTCCTATAATTCACCCCTCCACTTT,17,TRBJ1-6,once,TRBD1,TRBV27
CASSSPTGASSYNSPLHF,TGTGCCAGCAGTTCCCCCACAGGGGCGAGCTCCTATAATTCACCCCTCCACTTT,18,TRBJ1-6,NA,TRBD1,TRBV6-2/TRBV6-3